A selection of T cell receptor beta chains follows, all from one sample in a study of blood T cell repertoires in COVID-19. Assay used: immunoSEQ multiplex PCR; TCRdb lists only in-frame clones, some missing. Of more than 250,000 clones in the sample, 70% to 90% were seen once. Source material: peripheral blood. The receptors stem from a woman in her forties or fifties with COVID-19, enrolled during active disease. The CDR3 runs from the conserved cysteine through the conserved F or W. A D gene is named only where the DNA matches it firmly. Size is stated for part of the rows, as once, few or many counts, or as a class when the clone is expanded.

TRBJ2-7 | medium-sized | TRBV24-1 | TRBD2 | TGTGCCACCAGTCTTGGACTAGCGGGAACCAACTCCTACGAGCAGTACTTC | CATSLGLAGTNSYEQYF
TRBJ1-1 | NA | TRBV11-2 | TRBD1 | TGTGCCAGCAGCTTGAGACAGGGACTTGAAGCTTTCTTT | CASSLRQGLEAFF
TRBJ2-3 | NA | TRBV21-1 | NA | TGTGCCAGCCCTCTAGCGGGAGGTTCCGGAGATACGCAGTATTTT | CASPLAGGSGDTQYF
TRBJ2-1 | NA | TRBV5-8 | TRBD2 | TGTGCCAGCAGCTTGGGTGTGGGGGAGGGCCTCGATGAGCAGTTCTTC | CASSLGVGEGLDEQFF
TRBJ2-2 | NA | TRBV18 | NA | TGTGCCAGCTCACCGGCAGGGGTCAACACCGGGGAGCTGTTTTTT | CASSPAGVNTGELFF
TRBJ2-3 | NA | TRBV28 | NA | TGTGCCGCGTCGGCTAGGGGAGATACGCAGTATTTT | CAASARGDTQYF
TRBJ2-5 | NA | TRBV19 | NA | TGTGCCAGTAGTATTGGGGCAGGGCCCACAGAGACCCAGTACTTC | CASSIGAGPTETQYF
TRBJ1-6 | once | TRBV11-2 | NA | TGTGCCAGCAGCTCTATAGATTCACCCCTCCACTTT | CASSSIDSPLHF
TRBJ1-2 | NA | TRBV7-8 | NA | TGTGCCAGCAGCTTAAGGGGGGGTCAGAGCGGCTACACCTTC | CASSLRGGQSGYTF
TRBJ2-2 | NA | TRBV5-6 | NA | TGTGCCAGCAGCTTGGGTCACGTACTGAACACCGGGGAGCTGTTTTTT | CASSLGHVLNTGELFF
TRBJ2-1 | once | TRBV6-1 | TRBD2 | TGTGCCAGCAGTGAAGGATCGGGACTAGCGGAGTACAATGAGCAGTTCTTC | CASSEGSGLAEYNEQFF
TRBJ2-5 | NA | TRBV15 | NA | TGTGCCACCAGCAGAGAAAGGAGGACCGGGGAGACCCAGTACTTC | CATSRERRTGETQYF
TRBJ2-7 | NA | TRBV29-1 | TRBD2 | TGCAGCGTTGGACTAGCGGGAGGTCCCCTGGTCGGCGAGCAGTACTTC | CSVGLAGGPLVGEQYF
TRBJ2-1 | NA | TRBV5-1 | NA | TGCGCCAGCAGCGCCCAAAACCCCGGGGGCAATGAGCAGTTCTTC | CASSAQNPGGNEQFF